What follows are 20 T cell receptor beta chains derived from one specimen sequenced in a study of blood T cell repertoires in COVID-19. Profiled with immunoSEQ multiplex PCR; TCRdb holds only in-frame clones, not every one. This sample yields approximately 94,000 clones, of which roughly 88% are seen a single time; 25% belongs to the top ten. Sequences were obtained from peripheral blood. These receptors all come from a man in his 60s with acute or convalescent COVID-19.

The chain links TRBV7-2 to TRBJ2-6, with unresolved D. Germline V gene sequence: CDR1 SGHTA, CDR2 FQGNSA. The length of the CDR3 is 16 residues. The V end was cut by 3 bases, the J end by 0 bases, with 9 bases between. The CDR3 DNA reads TGTGCCAGCAGCTTTACAGCAAACTCTGGGGCCAACGTCCTGACTTTC. Translated, it gives CASSFTANSGANVLTF.

This chain connects TRBV27 to TRBJ1-5; perhaps TRBD1 as D (5 bases). Trimming took off 7 bases at V and 12 bases at J, with 22 bases between the two ends. Germline V gene data show CDR1 as MNHEY and CDR2 as SMNVEV (reference sequence). This CDR3 spans 14 amino acids. As DNA, the CDR3 is TGTGCCAGCACCTCCCCGGGACGCCCGGGGGTCCAGCATTTT. It yields the protein CASTSPGRPGVQHF.

This chain joins TRBV5-4 and TRBJ2-1, with D tentatively TRBD1 (5 bases). The germline CDR1 and CDR2 sequences are SGHNT and YYREEE (reference sequence). The V gene lost 1 base and the J gene lost 3 bases, with 8 bases spanning the gap. The CDR3 is 14 residues long. CDR3: CASSLTGDYNEQFF. For the CDR3, the DNA is TGTGCCAGCAGCTTGACAGGAGACTACAATGAGCAGTTCTTC.

The chain combines TRBV18 with TRBJ2-7; 7 bases align to TRBD1. V lost 1 base, J lost 5 bases, and 5 bases stayed unmatched. CDR1 is KGHSH, CDR2 LQKENI, per germline. The CDR3 spans 14 residues. The CDR3 loop reads CASSPQGARNEQYF. The CDR3 nucleotides are TGTGCCAGCTCACCACAGGGGGCGCGGAACGAGCAGTACTTC.

The chain combines TRBV5-6 with TRBJ1-6; D remains ambiguous. V dropped 5 bases and J dropped 7 bases, with 10 bases sitting between them. Germline loops: CDR1 SGHDT, CDR2 YYEEEE. The CDR3 extends over 13 amino acids. CDR3 region: CASSQDDNSPLHF. DNA of the CDR3: TGTGCCAGCAGTCAGGATGACAATTCACCCCTCCACTTT.

CDR3 region: CASNRNRGLNYGYTF. CDR3 sequence (DNA): TGTGCCAGTAACAGGAACAGGGGGCTAAACTATGGCTACACCTTC. The J gene is TRBJ1-2, the V gene TRBV19; 9 bases align to TRBD1. Germline loops: CDR1 LNHDA, CDR2 SQIVND (reference sequence). Germline trimming cut 7 bases from V and 2 bases from J; bases unmatched to any gene: 8. The CDR3 spans 15 residues.

This clone was counted a single time. This chain uses TRBV19 with TRBJ1-5; TRBD1 agrees at 9 bases. The germline V gene encodes CDR1 LNHDA and CDR2 SQIVND (reference sequence). The CDR3 length is 16 residues. J was trimmed by 2 bases and V by 7 bases; bases with no gene match: 9. The CDR3 DNA is TGTGCCAGTACCTCCCCCCGGACAGGGGGCAATCAGCCCCAGCATTTT. It codes for CASTSPRTGGNQPQHF.

The chain links TRBV3-1 (or the pseudogene TRBV3-2) to TRBJ2-3, with 9 bases matching TRBD2. Trimming removed 4 bases from V and 7 bases from J; junction bases left unmatched: 12. CDR1 LGHDT and CDR2 YNNKEL come from the germline V gene (reference sequence). This CDR3 region has 16 residues. CDR3 nucleotides: TGTGCCAGCAGCCCTATTTCGGGCGGGGGGGGTTATACGCAGTATTTT. Translating it yields CASSPISGGGGYTQYF.

The chain uses TRBV28 and TRBJ1-2; 7 bases are shared with TRBD1. The CDR3 sequence is 13 residues long. CDR1 MDHEN and CDR2 SYDVKM come from the germline V gene. Trimming at V came to 5 bases and at J to 4 bases, leaving 4 bases not matched to a gene. CDR3 protein: CASSIRDSYGYTF. CDR3 coding DNA: TGTGCCAGCAGTATCCGGGACAGCTATGGCTACACCTTC.

The rearrangement links TRBV6-5 to TRBJ2-1; TRBD1 agrees at 8 bases. Trimming cost V 0 bases and J 4 bases; bases outside gene matches: 2. Germline V gives CDR1 MNHEY, CDR2 SVGAGI. The CDR3 runs 15 residues. CDR3 coding DNA: TGTGCCAGCAGTTACTCGGGGACAGGATACAATGAGCAGTTCTTC. Its translation is CASSYSGTGYNEQFF.

The rearrangement uses TRBV3-1 (or the pseudogene TRBV3-2) and TRBJ2-5; 11 positions match TRBD1. Germline V gives CDR1 LGHDT, CDR2 YNNKEL (reference sequence). There are 13 residues in the CDR3. V gave up 6 bases and J gave up 7 bases; unmatched junction bases: 4. As DNA, the CDR3 is TGTGCCAGCAGTCGAGGGACAGGGGGGACCCAGTACTTC. Translated: CASSRGTGGTQYF.

The CDR3: CASSQGESTEAFF. CDR3 sequence (DNA): TGTGCCAGCTCACAGGGGGAAAGCACTGAAGCTTTCTTT. The chain employs TRBV18 and TRBJ1-1, with TRBD1 as a possible D gene (6 bases). CDR3 length: 13 residues. Germline CDR1 KGHSH, CDR2 LQKENI. Between the trimmed V and J ends, which lost 4 bases and 4 bases, there was a span of 10 bases.

The genes are TRBV28 and TRBJ1-2; no definite D call. The CDR3 runs 14 residues. The V gene's germline CDR1 is MDHEN and CDR2 SYDVKM. Trimming cost V 6 bases and J 4 bases, with 15 bases left between them. CDR3 coding DNA: TGTGCCAGCAGAGACCACGGACTGGCCTATGGCTACACCTTC. Translating it yields CASRDHGLAYGYTF.

The V gene is TRBV19, the J gene TRBJ2-3; TRBD1 matches at 8 bases. The junction had 4 bases not matched to a gene; V was cut back by 6 bases and J by 2 bases. Germline V gene lookup returns CDR1 LNHDA and CDR2 SQIVND (reference sequence). This CDR3 has 14 amino acids. DNA of the CDR3: TGTGCCAGTAGCAAGCAGGGGGCCACAGATACGCAGTATTTT. As protein: CASSKQGATDTQYF.

V gene TRBV5-1 combines with J gene TRBJ2-2; 8 positions agree with TRBD1. Germline CDR1 is SGHRS and CDR2 is YFSETQ. Trimming at V came to 5 bases and at J to 0 bases, leaving 3 bases not matched to a gene. The CDR3 is 15 amino acids. DNA of the CDR3: TGCGCCAGCAGTCCGACAGGGGCGAACACCGGGGAGCTGTTTTTT. This translates into CASSPTGANTGELFF.

V and J are TRBV2 and TRBJ1-1; D gene uncertain. The V end was cut by 4 bases, the J end by 1 base, with 10 bases between. Germline CDR1 and CDR2: SNHLY and FYNNEI. CDR3 length: 14 amino acids. In DNA form, the CDR3 reads TGTGCCAGCAGTGGTGTGCGGCAGAACACTGAAGCTTTCTTT. Translating it yields CASSGVRQNTEAFF.

This chain uses TRBV18 with TRBJ2-1; 14 bases agree with TRBD2. Germline V gene data show CDR1 as KGHSH and CDR2 as LQKENI. The CDR3 has 16 amino acids. Trimming took 0 bases from V and 8 from J; bases not matched to a gene: 3. For the CDR3, the DNA is TGTGCCAGCTCACCACCCGGACTAGCGGGGGGCTATGAGCAGTTCTTC. Protein sequence: CASSPPGLAGGYEQFF.

V gene TRBV5-6 combines with J gene TRBJ1-3; TRBD1 might be the D (5 bases). Germline assignment: CDR1 SGHDT and CDR2 YYEEEE. With 1 base removed from V and 0 bases from J, the gap between germline ends came to 17 bases. CDR3 length: 18 amino acids. The DNA of the CDR3 is TGTGCCAGCAGCTTGACCGGCAGGGTTTTCGGCTCTGGAAACACCATATATTTT. It yields the protein CASSLTGRVFGSGNTIYF.

This clone was detected once. J is TRBJ2-3 and V is TRBV11-2; 13 nucleotides line up with TRBD2. The CDR3 is 17 amino acids. J lost 5 bases, V lost 1 base, and 6 bases had no gene match. Germline CDR1 and CDR2: SGHAT and FQNNGV. CDR3 nucleotides: TGTGCCAGCAGCTTAGGTCTAACTAGCGGGAGGGGAGATACGCAGTATTTT. This translates into CASSLGLTSGRGDTQYF.

The chain combines TRBV3-1 (or the pseudogene TRBV3-2) with TRBJ1-6, with 12 bases aligning to TRBD1. The germline V gene has CDR1 LGHDT and CDR2 YNNKEL (reference sequence). With 4 bases clipped from V and 10 bases from J, the junction kept 8 bases outside the gene matches. The CDR3 has 16 amino acids. The CDR3 sequence: CASSPLSGQGASPLHF. For the CDR3, the DNA is TGTGCCAGCAGCCCTCTTTCGGGACAGGGGGCCTCACCCCTCCACTTT.